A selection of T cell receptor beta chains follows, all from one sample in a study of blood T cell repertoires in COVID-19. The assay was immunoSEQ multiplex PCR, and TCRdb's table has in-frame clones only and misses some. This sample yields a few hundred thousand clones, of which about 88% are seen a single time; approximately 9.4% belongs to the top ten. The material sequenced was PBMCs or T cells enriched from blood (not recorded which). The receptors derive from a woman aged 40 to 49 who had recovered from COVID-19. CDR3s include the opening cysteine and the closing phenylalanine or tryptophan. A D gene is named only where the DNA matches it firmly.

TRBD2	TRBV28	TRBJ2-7	CASSYSGGRLLEQYF
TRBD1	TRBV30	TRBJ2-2	CAWRTGSTGELFF
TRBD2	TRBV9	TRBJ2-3	CASSAYGLAETSSTDTQYF
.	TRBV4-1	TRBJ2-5	CASSQVTDQETQYF
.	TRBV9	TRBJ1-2	CASSDGFYGYTF
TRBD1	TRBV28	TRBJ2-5	CASCPTGGKETQYF
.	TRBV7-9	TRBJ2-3	CASSLWRPRETVRTDTQYF
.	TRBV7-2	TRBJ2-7	CASSSSDWVYEQYF
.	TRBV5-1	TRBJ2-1	CASSPEEFSYNEQFF
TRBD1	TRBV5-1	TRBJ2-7	CASSLAPGGVEQYF
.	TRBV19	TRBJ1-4	CASRPGVGTNEKLFF
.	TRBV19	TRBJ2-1	CASSLSARGYEQFF
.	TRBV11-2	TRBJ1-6	CASAPDRNSPLHF
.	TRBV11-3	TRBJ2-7	CASSLTGSGNEQYF
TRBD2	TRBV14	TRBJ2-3	CASSSRGGRTDTQYF
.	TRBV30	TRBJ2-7	CAWSSSGPYEQYF